One sample yielded the 23 T cell receptor beta chains listed below, sequenced in a study of T cell changes during pregnancy in multiple sclerosis. The protocol was immunoSEQ multiplex PCR, while the TCRdb copy is restricted to in-frame clones and leaves out a portion. The profile shows 35,000 to 40,000 clones, 80% to 90% of them singletons. The starting material was CD4+ T cells from peripheral blood mononuclear cells, obtained before pregnancy. Receptors originate from a female donor with multiple sclerosis, enrolled in a pregnancy study.

This clone appeared once. The chain is built from TRBV6-5 and TRBJ2-7, with 7 bases lining up with TRBD2. With V trimmed by 5 bases and J by 0 bases, 1 base remained unmatched. The CDR3 contains 13 residues. Germline V gene data show CDR1 as MNHEY and CDR2 as SVGAGI. Here the CDR3 reads CASSAGDSYEQYF. In nucleotides, the CDR3 is TGTGCCAGCAGTGCGGGAGACTCCTACGAGCAGTACTTC.

The chain uses TRBV5-8 and TRBJ2-5; 10 nucleotides match TRBD2. Looked up from germline, CDR1 is SGHTS and CDR2 is YDEGEE. Trimming removed 0 bases from V and 5 bases from J; junction bases left unmatched: 13. The CDR3 spans 18 residues. CDR3 DNA sequence: TGTGCCAGCAGCTTGGCCTCCTCTCCTAGCGGGAGTGAGGAGACCCAGTACTTC. Its protein is CASSLASSPSGSEETQYF.

The J gene is TRBJ2-1, the V gene TRBV5-1; 10 nucleotides agree with TRBD2. V trimming: 0 bases; J trimming: 10 bases; junction bases outside the gene matches: 10. The CDR3 consists of 16 residues. In germline, CDR1 is SGHRS, CDR2 YFSETQ. The CDR3 region is CASSLAAGGAEGEQFF. CDR3 in DNA: TGCGCCAGCAGCTTGGCAGCGGGAGGGGCAGAAGGAGAGCAGTTCTTC.

This chain uses TRBV5-8 with TRBJ2-1, with D possibly matching TRBD2 (6 bases). CDR3 length equals 15 residues. Germline V gene lookup returns CDR1 SGHTS and CDR2 YDEGEE. Trimming removed 4 bases at V and 4 bases at J, with 15 bases between. The CDR3 loop reads CASSRGITLYNEQFF. The CDR3 bases are TGTGCCAGCAGCCGCGGGATTACGCTGTACAATGAGCAGTTCTTC.

The chain uses TRBV18 and TRBJ2-1; TRBD2 might be the D (5 bases). CDR1 KGHSH and CDR2 LQKENI come from the germline V gene. Trimming left V 3 bases short and J 3 bases short, with 6 bases between. This CDR3 is 13 amino acids long. The DNA of the CDR3 is TGTGCCAGCTCACCGGACTTCTACAATGAGCAGTTCTTC. This translates into CASSPDFYNEQFF.

The chain links TRBV10-1 to TRBJ2-3, with D possibly TRBD1 on 6 matching bases. CDR1 WNHNN and CDR2 SYGVQD come from the germline V gene (reference sequence). This CDR3 comprises 13 residues. With 3 bases removed from V and 7 bases from J, the gap between germline ends came to 11 bases. CDR3 bases: TGCGCCAGCAGTGAAACAGGGACGAATACGCAGTATTTT. Protein product: CASSETGTNTQYF.

The chain couples TRBV19 to TRBJ2-3; D is possibly TRBD2 (5 bases). The CDR3 contains 13 residues. CDR1 and CDR2 (germline): LNHDA, SQIVND (reference sequence). Trimming stripped 6 bases from V and 5 bases from J, with 12 bases between. CDR3 coding DNA: TGTGCCAGTAGACTTCACGGGAAAGATACGCAGTATTTT. It specifies CASRLHGKDTQYF.

This clone was recorded once. The chain is built from TRBV7-2 and TRBJ2-1; 10 bases fit TRBD2. This CDR3 has 15 residues. Germline V gene data show CDR1 as SGHTA and CDR2 as FQGNSA. Trimming at V came to 2 bases and at J to 9 bases, leaving 7 bases not matched to a gene. CDR3 region: CASSLLAGVGSEQFF. The CDR3 DNA reads as TGTGCCAGCAGCTTACTAGCGGGAGTTGGTAGTGAGCAGTTCTTC.

The V and J genes are TRBV11-2 and TRBJ2-1; TRBD2 matches 7 bases. The V gene end was trimmed by 1 base and the J gene end by 8 bases; junction bases not matched to a gene: 5. There are 14 residues in the CDR3. Germline CDR1 SGHAT, CDR2 FQNNGV. In DNA, the CDR3 is TGTGCCAGCAGCTTAGGCGGACTAGGCGATGAGCAGTTCTTC. This encodes CASSLGGLGDEQFF.

In its sample, this clone was seen once. The chain couples TRBV7-2 to TRBJ2-5; TRBD2 aligns across 11 bases. From germline, CDR1 is SGHTA and CDR2 FQGNSA. The CDR3 has 15 residues. V lost 6 bases, J lost 5 bases, and 8 bases stayed unmatched. The CDR3 region has the DNA TGTGCCAGCAGGCTAGCGGGAGGTTTAGTGGAGACCCAGTACTTC. Translation gives CASRLAGGLVETQYF.

The chain is built from TRBV30 and TRBJ2-5; 7 positions agree with TRBD2. The J call is doubtful: the DNA matches TRBJ2-7 better. The CDR3 covers 16 residues. Germline-derived CDR1 and CDR2 are GTSNPN and SVGIG (reference sequence). The CDR3 spells CAWSGGGWDGPYEQYF. In DNA, the CDR3 is TGTGCCTGGAGTGGGGGGGGATGGGACGGACCCTACGAGCAGTACTTC.

This clone was counted a single time. V gene TRBV28 combines with J gene TRBJ2-7; D is ambiguous. Trimming took 10 bases from V and 4 from J, leaving 17 bases between them. CDR3 length: 13 residues. Germline CDR1 reads MDHEN; CDR2 reads SYDVKM. This CDR3 reads CATELPPIYEQYF. CDR3 nucleotides: TGTGCCACAGAATTACCCCCCATTTACGAGCAGTACTTC.

The rearrangement uses TRBV5-1 and TRBJ1-1, with D uncertain. V shed 4 bases and J shed 4 bases, with 14 bases lying between them. The CDR3 loop spans 14 amino acids. Germline lookup yields CDR1 SGHRS and CDR2 YFSETQ. CDR3 sequence reads: CASSLGLGSTEAFF. The DNA for the CDR3 is TGCGCCAGCAGCCTCGGGCTGGGGAGCACTGAAGCTTTCTTT.

V is TRBV4-2 and J is TRBJ2-7, with D possibly matching TRBD2 (5 bases). The CDR3 runs 12 residues. Germline CDR1 is LGHNA and CDR2 is YNFKEQ. The ends were cut back, 3 bases at V and 5 bases at J, with 8 bases in the middle. The CDR3 DNA sequence: TGTGCCAGCAGCCATGGGAGAGACGAGCAGTACTTC. It is translated as CASSHGRDEQYF.

The gene calls are TRBV29-1 and TRBJ2-1; 11 bases are shared with TRBD2. Germline loops: CDR1 SQVTM, CDR2 ANQGSEA. CDR3 length: 15 amino acids. V shed 4 bases, J shed 7 bases, and the junction held 9 bases outside the gene matches. In nucleotides, the CDR3 is TGCAGCGTTGGCTCGGTAGCGGGAGGGCCAAATGAGCAGTTCTTC. Translating gives CSVGSVAGGPNEQFF.

The gene calls are TRBV7-2 and TRBJ2-1, with TRBD2 matching 9 bases. CDR1 and CDR2 (germline): SGHTA, FQGNSA. With 3 bases clipped from V and 9 bases from J, the junction kept 6 bases outside the gene matches. The CDR3 has 14 amino acids. The CDR3 DNA follows: TGTGCCAGCAGCTTTTCTAGCGGGACTGGTGAGCAGTTCTTC. This encodes CASSFSSGTGEQFF.

A single count supports this clone. The J gene is TRBJ2-5, the V gene TRBV6-6, with 10 bases fitting TRBD1. J was trimmed by 5 bases and V by 5 bases; bases with no gene match: 8. Germline assignment: CDR1 MNHNY and CDR2 SVGAGI (reference sequence). This CDR3 has 15 residues. CDR3 nucleotides: TGTGCCAGCAGTAACCGGGACAGGGGCGGGGAGACCCAGTACTTC. It codes for CASSNRDRGGETQYF.

V and J are TRBV5-1 and TRBJ2-5, with 11 bases lining up with TRBD2. The CDR3 runs 14 residues. V was clipped by 4 bases and J by 5 bases; unmatched bases: 4. CDR1 is SGHRS and CDR2 is YFSETQ in the germline V gene. Here the CDR3 reads CASSQIAGGETQYF. The CDR3 region has the DNA TGCGCCAGCAGCCAAATAGCGGGAGGGGAGACCCAGTACTTC.

The chain is built from TRBV7-2 and TRBJ2-7, with TRBD2 matching over 9 bases. J gave up 4 bases and V 1 base, and 8 bases lay outside the gene matches. Germline assignment: CDR1 SGHTA and CDR2 FQGNSA. The CDR3 runs to 16 residues. CDR3 nucleotide sequence: TGTGCCAGCAGCTTAGTAGGTAGCGGGAGAGTTTACGAGCAGTACTTC. Translation gives CASSLVGSGRVYEQYF.

V gene TRBV7-2 combines with J gene TRBJ2-5; 10 bases line up with TRBD2. Germline V lookup: CDR1 SGHTA, CDR2 FQGNSA. J lost 1 base, V lost 2 bases, and 1 base had no gene match. The CDR3 contains 15 residues. The CDR3 DNA sequence: TGTGCCAGCAGCTTATGGACTAGCGGCCAAGAGACCCAGTACTTC. Protein product: CASSLWTSGQETQYF.

This clone was counted only a few times. The chain recombines TRBV29-1 with TRBJ1-2; a weak D match, TRBD1 (6 bases). Trimming stripped 5 bases from V and 7 bases from J, with 11 bases between. The CDR3 totals 11 residues. Per the germline V gene, CDR1 is SQVTM and CDR2 is ANQGSEA. CDR3 DNA: TGCAGCGTTCACCGAGGGGGTGGCTACACCTTC. Translated: CSVHRGGGYTF.

CDR3 loop: CASSQAAVRMGGETQYF. CDR3 nucleotide sequence: TGCGCCAGCAGCCAAGCAGCGGTCAGAATGGGCGGGGAGACCCAGTACTTC. The chain combines TRBV4-1 with TRBJ2-5; possibly TRBD2 for D (5 bases). Germline CDR1 and CDR2: MGHRA and YSYEKL. Deletions cut 1 base from V and 5 bases from J, with 20 bases between. CDR3 size: 17 residues.

The chain is built from TRBV6-6 and TRBJ2-5; TRBD2 matches at 8 bases. The germline CDR1 and CDR2 sequences are MNHNY and SVGAGI (reference sequence). The CDR3 has 15 residues. V was pared by 3 bases and J by 5 bases, with 8 bases of the junction left unmatched. CDR3 region: CASSYERGHGETQYF. The CDR3, as DNA: TGTGCCAGCAGTTATGAGCGGGGGCACGGGGAGACCCAGTACTTC.